This T cell receptor (beta chain) was sequenced during a study of T cell repertoires in cytomegalovirus infection. Ten or more counts support this clonotype. Antigen unknown. In TCRdb, the reads were re-called with MiXCR into one record per CDR3 protein. The table has about 900,000 distinct CDR3 sequences, roughly 30% seen once. Regarding the study as a whole: Summed public TCR beta family frequency identified CMV carriers bearing the relevant HLA. In two of eight donors, the top clonotype was HLA-C-restricted CMV-specific.

This CDR3 is built from 15 residues. Germline CDR1 and CDR2: MNHEY and SMNVEV (reference sequence). After removal of 2 bases from V and 7 bases from J, the junction contained 6 bases not matched to a gene. The sample consisted of cultured CD8+ T cells from PBMCs, taken from culture after CMV antigen stimulation. The TCR was taken from a human donor in good health (CMV status not recorded). Some clones in this sample may be carry-over from other donors' samples. The chain employs TRBV27 and TRBJ2-1; the match to TRBD2 covers 9 bases. The CDR3 nucleotides read TGTGCCAGCAGTTTACTCGCGGGGGGGCAGAATGAGCAGTTCTTC. Translation: CASSLLAGGQNEQFF.